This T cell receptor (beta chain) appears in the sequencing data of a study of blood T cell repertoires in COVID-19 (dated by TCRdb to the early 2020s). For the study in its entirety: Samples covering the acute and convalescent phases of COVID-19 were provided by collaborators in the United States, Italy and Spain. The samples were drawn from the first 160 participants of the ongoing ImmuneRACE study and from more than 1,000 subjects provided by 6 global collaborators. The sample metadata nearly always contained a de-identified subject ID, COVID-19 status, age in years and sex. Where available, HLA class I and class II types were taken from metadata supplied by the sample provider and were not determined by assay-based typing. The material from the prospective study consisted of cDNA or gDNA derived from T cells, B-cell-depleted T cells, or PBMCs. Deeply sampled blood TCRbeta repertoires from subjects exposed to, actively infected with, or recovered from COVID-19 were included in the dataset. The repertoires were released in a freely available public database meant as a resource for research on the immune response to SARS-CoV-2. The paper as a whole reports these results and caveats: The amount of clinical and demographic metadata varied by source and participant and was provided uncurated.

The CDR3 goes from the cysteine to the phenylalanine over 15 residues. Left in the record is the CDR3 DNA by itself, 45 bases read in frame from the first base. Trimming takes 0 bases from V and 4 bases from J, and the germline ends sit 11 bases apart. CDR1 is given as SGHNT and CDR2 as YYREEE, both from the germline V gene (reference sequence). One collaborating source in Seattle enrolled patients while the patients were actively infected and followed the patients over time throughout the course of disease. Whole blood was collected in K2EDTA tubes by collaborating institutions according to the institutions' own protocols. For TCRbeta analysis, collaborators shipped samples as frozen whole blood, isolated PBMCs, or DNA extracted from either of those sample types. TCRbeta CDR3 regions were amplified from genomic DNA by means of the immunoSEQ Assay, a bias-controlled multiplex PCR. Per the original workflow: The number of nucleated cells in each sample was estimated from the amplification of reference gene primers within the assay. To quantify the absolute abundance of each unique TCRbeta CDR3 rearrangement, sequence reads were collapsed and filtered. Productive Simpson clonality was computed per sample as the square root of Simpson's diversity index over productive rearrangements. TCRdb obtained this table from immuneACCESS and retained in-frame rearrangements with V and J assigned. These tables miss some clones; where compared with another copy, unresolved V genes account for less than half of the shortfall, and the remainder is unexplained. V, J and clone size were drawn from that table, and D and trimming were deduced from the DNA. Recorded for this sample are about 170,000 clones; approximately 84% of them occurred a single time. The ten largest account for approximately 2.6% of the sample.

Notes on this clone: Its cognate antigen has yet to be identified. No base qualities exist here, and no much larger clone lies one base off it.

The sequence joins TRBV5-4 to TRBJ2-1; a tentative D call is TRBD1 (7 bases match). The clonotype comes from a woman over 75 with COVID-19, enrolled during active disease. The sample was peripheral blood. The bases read TGTGCCAGCAGCTTGGGTCAGGGGGGATACAATGAGCAGTTCTTC. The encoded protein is CASSLGQGGYNEQFF. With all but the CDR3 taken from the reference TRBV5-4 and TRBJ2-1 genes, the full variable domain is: ETGVTQSPTHLIKTRGQQVTLRCSSQSGHNTVSWYQQALGQGPQFIFQYYREEENGRGNFPPRFSGLQFPNYSSELNVNALELDDSALYLCASSLGQGGYNEQFFGPGTRLTVL.